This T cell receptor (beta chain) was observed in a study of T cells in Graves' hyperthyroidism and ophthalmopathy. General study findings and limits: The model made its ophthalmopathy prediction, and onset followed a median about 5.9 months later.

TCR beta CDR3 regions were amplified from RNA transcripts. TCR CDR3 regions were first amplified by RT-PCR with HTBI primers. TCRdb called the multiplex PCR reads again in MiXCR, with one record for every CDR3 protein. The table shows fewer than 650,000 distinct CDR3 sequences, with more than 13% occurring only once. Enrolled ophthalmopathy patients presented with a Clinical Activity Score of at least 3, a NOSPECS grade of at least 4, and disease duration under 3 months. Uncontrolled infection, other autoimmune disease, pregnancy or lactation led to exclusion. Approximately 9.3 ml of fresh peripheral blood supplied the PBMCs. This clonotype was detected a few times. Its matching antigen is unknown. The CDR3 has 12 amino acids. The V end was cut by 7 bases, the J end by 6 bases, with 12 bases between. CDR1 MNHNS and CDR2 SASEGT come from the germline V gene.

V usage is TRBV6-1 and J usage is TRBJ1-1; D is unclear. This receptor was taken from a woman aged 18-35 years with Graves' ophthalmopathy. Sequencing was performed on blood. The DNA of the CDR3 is TGTGCCAGCAACCCCTCCGGCCCTGAAGCTTTCTTT. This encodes CASNPSGPEAFF.